These 27 T cell receptor beta chains originate from one sample sequenced in a study of cytomegalovirus exposure and HLA in healthy donors. PCR amplification relied on 60 Vbeta primers (plus 13 Jbeta primers). Sequencing was performed with immunoSEQ multiplex PCR; in TCRdb, only in-frame clones are kept and a portion is missing. The table lists 110,000 or so clones, approximately 77% of them singletons, with less than 5.5% in the top ten. Sequencing input: PBMCs. The receptors come from a man aged 45-65 years in good health and CMV-seropositive.

The J gene is TRBJ2-5, the V gene TRBV5-1; D unclear. Germline assignment: CDR1 SGHRS and CDR2 YFSETQ. Trimming stripped 0 bases from V and 4 bases from J, with 10 bases between. CDR3 size: 14 residues. CDR3 amino acids: CASSLVGERETQYF. The CDR3 nucleotides are TGCGCCAGCAGCTTGGTAGGAGAGAGAGAGACCCAGTACTTC. The entire variable domain, with the rest obtained from reference TRBV5-1 and TRBJ2-5, is as follows: KAGVTQTPRYLIKTRGQQVTLSCSPISGHRSVSWYQQTPGQGLQFLFEYFSETQRNKGNFPGRFSGRQFSNSRSEMNVSTLELGDSALYLCASSLVGERETQYFGPGTRLLVL.

The rearrangement uses TRBV27 and TRBJ1-1, with TRBD1 matching over 7 bases. Trimming at V came to 4 bases and at J to 3 bases, leaving 17 bases not matched to a gene. This CDR3 has 18 residues. The germline V gene encodes CDR1 MNHEY and CDR2 SMNVEV (reference sequence). The CDR3 sequence: CASSSRPGTVQDDTEAFF. CDR3 DNA sequence: TGTGCCAGCAGTTCCCGTCCCGGGACAGTGCAGGACGACACTGAAGCTTTCTTT.

DNA of the CDR3: TGTGCCAGCAGTGAGGCAGGGTATAGCAATCAGCCCCAGCATTTT. Translating gives CASSEAGYSNQPQHF. The rearrangement uses TRBV2 and TRBJ1-5; weak D call: TRBD1 (5 bases). The CDR3 extends over 15 amino acids. Trimming removed 3 bases at V and 0 bases at J, with 9 bases between. Germline CDR1 is SNHLY and CDR2 is FYNNEI. Drawing the rest from reference TRBV2 and TRBJ1-5, the complete variable domain is EPEVTQTPSHQVTQMGQEVILRCVPISNHLYFYWYRQILGQKVEFLVSFYNNEISEKSEIFDDQFSVERPDGSNFTLKIRSTKLEDSAMYFCASSEAGYSNQPQHFGDGTRLSIL.

A few counts support this clone. The chain carries TRBV14 and TRBJ2-5; tentative D call: TRBD1 (5 bases). The V and J ends lost 0 bases and 4 bases respectively, with 12 bases between them. Germline loops: CDR1 SGHDN, CDR2 FVKESK. CDR3 length: 15 amino acids. The CDR3 DNA reads as TGTGCCAGCAGCCAAGATAATTGGCAGGGAGAGACCCAGTACTTC. Protein product: CASSQDNWQGETQYF.

This clone was observed a handful of times. This sequence joins TRBV10-2 and TRBJ1-3; D may be TRBD1 (5 bases). Germline CDR1 and CDR2: WSHSY and SAAADI. Trimming left V 2 bases short and J 0 bases short, with 8 bases between. There are 15 residues in the CDR3. CDR3 nucleotide sequence: TGCGCCAGCAGTGAGAACACAGGCTCTGGAAACACCATATATTTT. Its protein is CASSENTGSGNTIYF.

On this clone itself: The junction shows a germline mismatch at one end, possibly a read error. This chain uses TRBV15 with TRBJ1-6; possibly TRBD1 for D (5 bases). Germline CDR1 reads LNHNV; CDR2 reads YYDKDF (reference sequence). This CDR3 is 13 amino acids long. Here the CDR3 reads CATKAGEVSPLHF. CDR3 bases: TGTGCAACCAAAGCGGGGGAGGTTTCACCCCTCCACTTT.

This rearrangement joins TRBV28 to TRBJ1-2; 7 bases align to TRBD1. CDR3 size: 12 residues. Germline CDR1 reads MDHEN; CDR2 reads SYDVKM. Losses at the gene ends were 5 bases for V and 11 bases for J; bases not matched to a gene: 8. CDR3 DNA: TGTGCCAGCAGTACGTTACAGGGGTCTTACACCTTC. As protein: CASSTLQGSYTF.

The chain recombines TRBV7-8 with TRBJ2-7; no firm D call. CDR3 length equals 12 residues. CDR1 and CDR2 (germline): SGHVS, FQNEAQ. V lost 5 bases to trimming and J lost 6 bases, with 11 bases between them. CDR3 region: CASSITAREQYF. In nucleotides, the CDR3 is TGTGCCAGCAGCATAACTGCCCGCGAGCAGTACTTC.

This sequence joins TRBV4-3 and TRBJ2-1; TRBD2 matches at 16 bases. CDR1 and CDR2 (germline): LGHNA, YSLEER. The CDR3 length is 17 residues. With 3 bases clipped from V and 8 bases from J, the junction kept 7 bases outside the gene matches. The CDR3 protein is CASSQDPGTSGRDEQFF. CDR3 nucleotide sequence: TGCGCCAGCAGCCAGGACCCCGGGACTAGCGGGAGGGATGAGCAGTTCTTC.

This clone was counted between two and nine times. This sequence joins TRBV5-1 and TRBJ2-3; 7 nucleotides match TRBD1. V lost 4 bases, J lost 0 bases, and 11 bases stayed unmatched. The CDR3 length is 17 residues. The germline V gene has CDR1 SGHRS and CDR2 YFSETQ. CDR3 in amino acids: CASSPPTGPLSTDTQYF. As DNA, the CDR3 is TGCGCCAGCAGCCCACCGACAGGGCCCCTTAGCACAGATACGCAGTATTTT.

The chain carries TRBV5-1 and TRBJ2-7; 7 positions match TRBD1. Germline loops: CDR1 SGHRS, CDR2 YFSETQ. Trimming cost V 2 bases and J 3 bases; bases outside gene matches: 14. There are 17 residues in the CDR3. CDR3 bases: TGCGCCAGCAGCTTTGAACTCCTGACCGGGACAGTCTACGAGCAGTACTTC. Residues: CASSFELLTGTVYEQYF. Together with reference TRBV5-1 and TRBJ2-7, the CDR3 gives the full variable domain: KAGVTQTPRYLIKTRGQQVTLSCSPISGHRSVSWYQQTPGQGLQFLFEYFSETQRNKGNFPGRFSGRQFSNSRSEMNVSTLELGDSALYLCASSFELLTGTVYEQYFGPGTRLTVT.

The chain carries TRBV4-1 and TRBJ2-4; 7 bases are shared with TRBD1. CDR3 size: 15 residues. J was trimmed by 9 bases and V by 2 bases; bases with no gene match: 10. CDR1 MGHRA and CDR2 YSYEKL come from the germline V gene. Here the CDR3 reads CASSQYTGVMGIQYF. CDR3 nucleotide sequence: TGCGCCAGCAGCCAATACACAGGGGTTATGGGCATTCAGTACTTC.

The chain joins TRBV7-7 to TRBJ2-5; 13 positions agree with TRBD2. This CDR3 region has 15 residues. Losses at the gene ends were 3 bases for V and 5 bases for J; bases not matched to a gene: 3. Germline lookup yields CDR1 SSHAT and CDR2 FNYEAQ (reference sequence). The CDR3 loop is CASSFGTSGKETQYF. The DNA of the CDR3 is TGTGCCAGCAGCTTCGGGACTAGCGGGAAGGAGACCCAGTACTTC.

This chain uses TRBV7-9 with TRBJ1-3; D is unresolved. Trimming took off 1 base at V and 4 bases at J, with 5 bases between the two ends. The germline V gene encodes CDR1 SEHNR and CDR2 FQNEAQ (reference sequence). This CDR3 contains 13 residues. Here the CDR3 reads CASSLGLGNTIYF. Here the CDR3 DNA reads TGTGCCAGCAGCTTAGGACTCGGAAACACCATATATTTT.

This clone has a single count. The rearrangement uses TRBV27 and TRBJ1-2; D is unclear. The CDR3 consists of 12 residues. Germline V gives CDR1 MNHEY, CDR2 SMNVEV (reference sequence). V was pared by 8 bases and J by 8 bases, with 15 bases between. As DNA, the CDR3 is TGTGCCAGCGGGAGCAACCTTGGCGGCTACACCTTC. It codes for CASGSNLGGYTF.

The chain has TRBV5-1 and TRBJ2-2, with D possibly TRBD2 on 6 matching bases. Trimming left V 4 bases short and J 6 bases short, with 16 bases between. Looked up from germline, CDR1 is SGHRS and CDR2 is YFSETQ. This CDR3 contains 15 residues. CDR3 bases: TGCGCCAGCAGCCCGGTTTCCGGGACTCCCGGGGAGCTGTTTTTT. This gives the protein CASSPVSGTPGELFF.

The chain is built from TRBV30 and TRBJ2-7, with 9 nucleotides matching TRBD1. The CDR3 has 14 amino acids. V gave up 0 bases and J gave up 6 bases; unmatched junction bases: 6. Germline V lookup: CDR1 GTSNPN, CDR2 SVGIG (reference sequence). CDR3 coding DNA: TGTGCCTGGAGTGTACTCCGACAGGGGGGCGAGCAGTACTTC. Its translation: CAWSVLRQGGEQYF.

This chain connects TRBV6-1 to TRBJ2-7, with 7 nucleotides matching TRBD1. CDR3 length: 15 residues. CDR1 is MNHNS and CDR2 is SASEGT in the germline V gene. V lost 6 bases to trimming and J lost 2 bases; unmatched junction nucleotides: 10. The chain's CDR3 is CASRATGSSPYEQYF. The CDR3 nucleotides are TGTGCCAGCAGGGCGACAGGGAGTTCCCCCTACGAGCAGTACTTC.

There are a few counts of this clone. This chain links TRBV5-6 with TRBJ2-1, with 13 positions matching TRBD2. The CDR3 contains 14 residues. With V trimmed by 4 bases and J by 14 bases, 9 bases remained unmatched. Germline loops: CDR1 SGHDT, CDR2 YYEEEE. DNA of the CDR3: TGTGCCAGCAGCCCCGGACTAGCGGGAGTGGGAAAGTTCTTC. This translates into CASSPGLAGVGKFF.

A few counts support this clone. The V and J genes are TRBV6-6 and TRBJ1-1; no firm D call. CDR1 MNHNY and CDR2 SVGAGI come from the germline V gene (reference sequence). V lost 2 bases to trimming and J lost 4 bases, with 8 bases between them. CDR3 length: 13 residues. This CDR3 is CASSYGQSTEAFF. In nucleotides, the CDR3 is TGTGCCAGCAGTTACGGGCAGAGCACTGAAGCTTTCTTT.

Details on this clone: One end of the junction varies from germline; a read error may be responsible. The rearrangement links TRBV6-5 to TRBJ1-1; D perhaps matches TRBD1 (5 bases). The CDR3 extends over 14 amino acids. The V gene's germline CDR1 is MNHEY and CDR2 SVGAGI. The CDR3 sequence: CASSYGGGNAEAFF. The DNA of the CDR3 is TGTGCCAGCAGTTACGGGGGGGGGAACGCTGAAGCTTTCTTT.

Turning to this clone: The junction does not match germline at one end; this may be a read error. The chain links TRBV7-2 to TRBJ2-1; TRBD2 aligns across 9 bases. The CDR3 is 15 residues long. Germline V gene lookup returns CDR1 SGHTA and CDR2 FQGNSA. The CDR3 is CASRLAGAGGNEQFF. For the CDR3, the DNA is TGTGCCAGCAGGTTAGCGGGAGCCGGCGGGAATGAGCAGTTCTTC.

The chain employs TRBV19 and TRBJ1-5; 11 positions match TRBD1. There are 15 residues in the CDR3. Germline CDR1 reads LNHDA; CDR2 reads SQIVND (reference sequence). V gave up 3 bases and J gave up 6 bases; unmatched junction bases: 4. The CDR3 region has the DNA TGTGCCAGTAGTATCGCCGGGACAGGGGGTCAGCCCCAGCATTTT. Residues: CASSIAGTGGQPQHF.

The chain uses TRBV7-9 and TRBJ2-5; 8 bases are shared with TRBD1. Per germline, CDR1 SEHNR and CDR2 FQNEAQ (reference sequence). The V gene end was trimmed by 4 bases and the J gene end by 5 bases; junction bases not matched to a gene: 3. This CDR3 contains 13 residues. For the CDR3, the DNA is TGTGCCAGCAGCTCAGGGGGCAGTGAGACCCAGTACTTC. This sequence encodes CASSSGGSETQYF.

The chain carries TRBV6-5 and TRBJ2-2, with 7 bases that match TRBD1. The V segment lost 10 bases and the J segment 5 bases; nucleotides outside the gene matches: 4. Germline CDR1 reads MNHEY; CDR2 reads SVGAGI. The CDR3 is made up of 12 amino acids. The CDR3 region is CATRDRTGELFF. CDR3 nucleotide sequence: TGTGCCACTCGGGACAGAACCGGGGAGCTGTTTTTT.

This clone was detected a few times. The chain recombines TRBV2 with TRBJ1-5, with D uncertain. V gave up 7 bases and J gave up 2 bases, with 9 bases separating them. Looked up from germline, CDR1 is SNHLY and CDR2 is FYNNEI. The CDR3 runs to 13 residues. Here the CDR3 DNA reads TGTGCCAGCACAGGCATTCGCAATCAGCCCCAGCATTTT. Its protein is CASTGIRNQPQHF. Filled out from reference TRBV2 and TRBJ1-5, the complete variable domain reads EPEVTQTPSHQVTQMGQEVILRCVPISNHLYFYWYRQILGQKVEFLVSFYNNEISEKSEIFDDQFSVERPDGSNFTLKIRSTKLEDSAMYFCASTGIRNQPQHFGDGTRLSIL.

The rearrangement uses TRBV7-2 and TRBJ2-7; D may be TRBD2 (6 bases). Between the trimmed V and J ends, which lost 7 bases and 5 bases, there was a span of 18 bases. The V gene's germline CDR1 is SGHTA and CDR2 FQGNSA. CDR3 length equals 14 residues. The CDR3 DNA is TGTGCCAGCACCAAAGCCGGGACTTTCGACGAGCAGTACTTC. As protein: CASTKAGTFDEQYF.